This record covers a single TCR beta chain. Its target is unknown. CDR1 ENHRY and CDR2 SYGVKD come from the germline V gene. The CDR3 totals 16 residues. V was pared by 5 bases and J by 6 bases, with 21 bases between. Sequenced by immunoSEQ multiplex PCR; TCRdb stores in-frame clones only, minus some. The sample yields tens of thousands of clones, nearly 80% seen once. This sample is drawn from a study of T cells in localized non-small cell lung cancer. The study's findings and limits: Paired adjacent lung recovered a median approximately 62 of the top 100 tumor clones. T cell clonality was highest in uninvolved adjacent lung, above tumor. Heterogeneity remains possible, as sequencing covered one tumor region only.

J is TRBJ2-3 and V is TRBV10-3; D may be TRBD2 (5 bases). The specimen comprised peripheral blood, sampled before any cancer treatment. The sequence was collected from a male donor aged 60 or over with stage II squamous cell lung carcinoma. DNA for the CDR3: TGTGCCATCAGTAGGGAAGTCTTCTCCGGCGGGGATACGCAGTATTTT. Residues: CAISREVFSGGDTQYF.